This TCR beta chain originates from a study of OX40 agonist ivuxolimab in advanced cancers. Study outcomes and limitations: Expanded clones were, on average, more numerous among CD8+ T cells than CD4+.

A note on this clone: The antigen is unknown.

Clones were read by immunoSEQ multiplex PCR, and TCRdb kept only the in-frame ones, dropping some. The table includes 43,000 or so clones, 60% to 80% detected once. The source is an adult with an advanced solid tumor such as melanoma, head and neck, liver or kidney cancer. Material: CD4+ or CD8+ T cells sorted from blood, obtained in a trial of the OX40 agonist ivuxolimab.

The CDR3 region has the DNA TGTGCCAGCAGTTTGTACAGGAGGAACACTGAAGCTTTCTTT. It translates to CASSLYRRNTEAFF. This chain connects TRBV6-5 to TRBJ1-1; the D gene is possibly TRBD1 (5 bases). CDR1 MNHEY and CDR2 SVGAGI come from the germline V gene. V lost 4 bases and J 1 base, leaving 10 bases between the germline ends. This CDR3 is 14 amino acids long.